The T cell receptor (beta chain) under discussion was sequenced for a study of cytomegalovirus exposure and HLA in healthy donors. Findings and limits, study-wide: Reported results showed that the classifier diagnosed cytomegalovirus status with high specificity and sensitivity. There was a cluster of highly shared sequence variants that was likely a sequencing artifact.

Researchers ran the PCR with 60 Vbeta and 13 Jbeta primers. In the study's own analysis: The authors later counted roughly 79 million unique TCR beta chains, 9 million to 14 million of them shared. TCRdb's table, derived via immunoSEQ multiplex PCR, lists solely in-frame clones and lacks some. V, J and clone size are taken as reported in that table, and D and trimming were inferred from the DNA itself. The sample contains 180,000 or so clones, about four fifths of which appear only once. Regarding this clone: What it binds is not known.

Sequenced material: PBMCs. This TCR was sampled from a male donor in good health and CMV-seronegative.

CDR3: CATSRDRQGAEEQYF. In DNA, the CDR3 is TGTGCCACCAGCAGAGATAGACAGGGGGCGGAAGAGCAGTACTTC. V and J are TRBV15 and TRBJ2-7; 10 nucleotides align to TRBD1. The junction had 6 bases not matched to a gene; V was cut back by 0 bases and J by 7 bases. The CDR3 extends over 15 amino acids. Germline-derived CDR1 and CDR2 are LNHNV and YYDKDF (reference sequence).